The sequence of this TCR beta chain was determined in a study of blood T cell repertoires in COVID-19. For the study at large: Acute and convalescent COVID-19 samples came from the United States, Italy and Spain.

Unmatched junction bases numbered 9, after V lost 3 bases and J lost 2 bases. Per germline, CDR1 LNHNV and CDR2 YYDKDF (reference sequence). This CDR3 has 16 residues. Original data processing: Reference gene primer amplification yielded estimated nucleated cell counts. Produced via immunoSEQ multiplex PCR; TCRdb's table is partial and in-frame only. D and trimming come from the DNA, and the V and J calls and clone size come from that table. The sample lists about 62,000 clones, more than 75% occurring once. The clonotype originates from a man between 70 and 80 years old with acute or convalescent COVID-19. The chain recombines TRBV15 with TRBJ2-7, with 8 nucleotides matching TRBD1. Sequencing was done on a sample of peripheral blood. CDR3 nucleotide sequence: TGTGCCACCAGCAGTAATACCGGGACAGGAGCCTACGAGCAGTACTTC. Its translation: CATSSNTGTGAYEQYF.